This passage covers 32 T cell receptor beta chains from one sample sequenced in a study of T cells in Graves' hyperthyroidism and ophthalmopathy. From RNA transcripts, TCR beta CDR3 regions were amplified. The HTBI primer set served for first-round RT-PCR of the TCR CDR3. TCRdb called the multiplex PCR reads again in MiXCR, with one record for every CDR3 protein. The sample contains hundreds of thousands of distinct CDR3 sequences, about 45% of which appear only once. Sequencing input: peripheral blood or thyroid tissue (not recorded which). These receptors were collected from an adult man with Graves' disease, either hyperthyroidism or ophthalmopathy (not recorded which).

Worth noting for this clonotype: A much larger clone lies one base from this, so it may be a read error. The gene calls are TRBV5-1 and TRBJ1-1, with 9 bases that match TRBD1. This CDR3 region has 16 residues. Germline lookup yields CDR1 SGHRS and CDR2 YFSETQ. The CDR3 sequence is CASSLGDRAVNTETFF. CDR3 nucleotides: TGCGCCAGCAGCTTGGGGGACAGGGCGGTGAACACTGAAACTTTCTTT.

This sequence joins TRBV12-3 or TRBV12-4 and TRBJ1-2, with D perhaps matching TRBD1 (6 bases). The CDR3 length is 13 residues. Deletions cut 5 bases from V and 6 bases from J, with 13 bases between. The CDR3 DNA is TGTGCCAGCAGTATCGGGGCAGGGGATGGCTACACCTTC. It is translated as CASSIGAGDGYTF.

This chain joins TRBV7-2 and TRBJ2-5, with D perhaps matching TRBD1 (5 bases). CDR3 length equals 11 residues. Germline CDR1 and CDR2: SGHTA and FQGNSA. Trimming removed 5 bases from V and 7 bases from J, with 8 bases in between. CDR3 in DNA: TGTGCCAGCAGCATCACAGGGACCCAGTACTTC. It is translated as CASSITGTQYF.

This clonotype was recorded at least ten times. The V and J genes are TRBV24-1 and TRBJ2-2; 10 bases agree with TRBD2. V lost 4 bases and J lost 4; bases outside the gene matches: 5. The CDR3 sequence is 16 residues long. Germline loops: CDR1 KGHDR, CDR2 SFDVKD. The CDR3 DNA sequence: TGTGCCACCAGTGAACTAAGCGGGAGGGCCACCGGGGAGCTGTTTTTT. It encodes CATSELSGRATGELFF.

V usage is TRBV7-2 and J usage is TRBJ1-1; unclear D gene. Germline V gives CDR1 SGHTA, CDR2 FQGNSA. Trimming stripped 5 bases from V and 0 bases from J, with 13 bases between. The CDR3 extends over 15 amino acids. CDR3 bases: TGTGCCAGCAGCCAAGTAGGTCAGGTGAACACTGAAGCTTTCTTT. Protein product: CASSQVGQVNTEAFF.

This chain uses TRBV5-6 with TRBJ2-5; TRBD2 matches at 12 bases. Germline V lookup: CDR1 SGHDT, CDR2 YYEEEE. The CDR3 consists of 15 residues. After removal of 2 bases from V and 5 bases from J, the junction contained 4 bases not matched to a gene. The CDR3 coding sequence is TGTGCCAGCAGCTTCCAGACTAGCGGGGGCGAGACCCAGTACTTC. Translated: CASSFQTSGGETQYF.

This clonotype was counted at least ten times. This chain connects TRBV29-1 to TRBJ1-1; D gene unclear. CDR1 is SQVTM, CDR2 ANQGSEA, per germline. This CDR3 contains 13 residues. V lost 4 bases to trimming and J lost 5 bases, with 14 bases between them. Written as DNA, the CDR3 is TGCAGCGTTGCCAACCGGGGAAATACTGAAGCTTTCTTT. As protein: CSVANRGNTEAFF.

This clonotype was picked up many times. V and J are TRBV10-2 and TRBJ1-2; possible D gene TRBD1, 6 bases. The germline gives CDR1 WSHSY, CDR2 SAAADI. V was pared by 8 bases and J by 4 bases, with 14 bases between. CDR3 length: 13 amino acids. This CDR3 is CASAEGDSYGYTF. The DNA of the CDR3 is TGCGCCAGCGCGGAGGGGGATTCCTATGGCTACACCTTC.

The V call is TRBV5-1, the J call TRBJ2-2, with D maybe TRBD1 (5 bases). Germline V gene data show CDR1 as SGHRS and CDR2 as YFSETQ. Deletions cut 4 bases from V and 7 bases from J, with 8 bases between. This CDR3 contains 12 residues. CDR3 sequence reads: CASSPRDGELFF. CDR3 sequence (DNA): TGCGCCAGCAGCCCCAGGGACGGGGAGCTGTTTTTT.

This chain uses TRBV25-1 with TRBJ1-5; tentative D call: TRBD1 (5 bases). The CDR3 runs to 15 residues. The germline CDR1 and CDR2 sequences are MGHDK and SYGVNS. Trimming stripped 5 bases from V and 2 bases from J, with 13 bases between. CDR3 residues: CASSLHGAGNQPQHF. The CDR3 DNA reads as TGTGCCAGCAGTTTACACGGGGCCGGCAATCAGCCCCAGCATTTT.

The V call is TRBV7-2, the J call TRBJ2-5; 8 bases align to TRBD2. After removal of 0 bases from V and 5 bases from J, the junction contained 8 bases not matched to a gene. Germline CDR1 SGHTA, CDR2 FQGNSA. CDR3 size: 16 residues. The CDR3 loop reads CASSLATGLARETQYF. The CDR3 DNA reads TGTGCCAGCAGCTTAGCGACTGGACTAGCACGCGAGACCCAGTACTTC.

Note on this clonotype: The missing conserved phenylalanine or tryptophan at the end of this CDR3 makes a read error likely. The DNA is omitted, as the CDR3 cannot be located on it reliably, and the CDR3 follows TCRdb's listing. V gene TRBV2 combines with J gene TRBJ2-7; the D call in the table, TRBD1, was not verified against the DNA. The CDR3 numbers 8 amino acids, ends counted. In germline, CDR1 is SNHLY, CDR2 FYNNEI. CDR3 protein: CASSDRYR.

This clonotype was detected ten times or more. The V gene is TRBV9, the J gene TRBJ1-6; D possibly corresponds to TRBD1 (6 bases). CDR3 length equals 14 residues. Germline V CDR1 and CDR2: SGDLS, YYNGEE. V lost 5 bases and J 7 bases, leaving 13 bases between the germline ends. CDR3 region: CASSLGASNSPLHF. CDR3 coding DNA: TGTGCCAGCAGTTTGGGGGCTAGCAATTCACCCCTCCACTTT.

V gene TRBV20-1 combines with J gene TRBJ2-7; perhaps D is TRBD1 or TRBD2 (5 bases each). Germline CDR1 DFQATT, CDR2 SNEGSKA (reference sequence). The CDR3 runs 13 residues. Trimming left V 2 bases short and J 4 bases short, with 12 bases between. CDR3 sequence reads: CSARYGAGYEQYF. Here the CDR3 DNA reads TGCAGTGCTAGATACGGGGCTGGATACGAGCAGTACTTC.

This clonotype turned up a few times. V usage is TRBV7-3 and J usage is TRBJ2-5, with 7 bases matching TRBD1. With 5 bases clipped from V and 4 bases from J, the junction kept 7 bases outside the gene matches. The CDR3 is made up of 14 amino acids. CDR1 and CDR2 from the germline V gene are SGHTA and FQGTGA. The DNA of the CDR3 is TGTGCCAGCAGCCAAGCAGGGGGTCGAGAGACCCAGTACTTC. It is translated as CASSQAGGRETQYF.

For this clonotype: One base away lies a much larger clone, so this may be a sequencing read error. This chain uses TRBV11-2 with TRBJ1-1, with a tentative D call TRBD1 (5 bases). Germline loops: CDR1 SGHAT, CDR2 FQNNGV. The CDR3 is 13 amino acids. The chain's CDR3 is CASRGDGYTEALF. For the CDR3, the DNA is TGTGCCAGCAGGGGGGACGGATACACTGAAGCTCTCTTT.

About this clonotype itself: A much larger clone is a single base away; this may be a read error. In this CDR3 the conserved last residue, phenylalanine or tryptophan, is missing, so a read error is likely. The chain combines TRBV29-1 with TRBJ1-1; the D gene is possibly TRBD1 (5 bases). This CDR3 spans 15 amino acids. Between the trimmed V and J ends, which lost 0 bases and 4 bases, there was a span of 15 bases. CDR1 and CDR2 from the germline V gene are SQVTM and ANQGSEA. The CDR3 is CSVEDLWSGGTEAFL. The CDR3 nucleotides are TGCAGCGTTGAAGATCTTTGGAGCGGGGGCACTGAAGCTTTCCTT.

The chain is built from TRBV10-3 and TRBJ2-7, with D possibly matching TRBD2 (5 bases). CDR1 and CDR2 (germline): ENHRY, SYGVKD. The V and J ends lost 10 bases and 6 bases respectively, with 19 bases between them. This CDR3 comprises 13 residues. The CDR3 protein is CASKDGLRPEQYF. DNA for the CDR3: TGTGCCAGCAAGGATGGACTGCGCCCCGAGCAGTACTTC.

This clonotype was seen only once. This chain connects TRBV5-5 to TRBJ2-7, with D uncertain. Trimming cost V 2 bases and J 5 bases, with 8 bases left between them. Germline V gene sequence: CDR1 SGHKS, CDR2 YYEKEE (reference sequence). The CDR3 totals 12 residues. CDR3 DNA: TGTGCCAGCAGCTTCACACTGGACGAGCAGTACTTC. Translated, it gives CASSFTLDEQYF.

The chain links TRBV5-1 to TRBJ1-2; 8 bases agree with TRBD1. Trimming cost V 0 bases and J 12 bases; bases outside gene matches: 7. The CDR3 runs to 13 residues. Germline-derived CDR1 and CDR2 are SGHRS and YFSETQ. The CDR3 sequence: CASSLGAGGGNTF. CDR3 DNA: TGCGCCAGCAGCTTGGGCGCAGGGGGCGGCAACACCTTC.

This clonotype was seen only a few times. V and J are TRBV2 and TRBJ1-2, with D perhaps matching TRBD1 (5 bases). The CDR3 has 14 residues. V lost 7 bases and J lost 0, with 12 bases in between. Germline CDR1 SNHLY, CDR2 FYNNEI. The DNA for the CDR3 is TGTGCCAGCATTTTCGACAGAGCTAACTATGGCTACACCTTC. Translating it yields CASIFDRANYGYTF.

This clonotype occurred a few times. The V call is TRBV5-5, the J call TRBJ1-3; the D is unclear. The germline CDR1 and CDR2 sequences are SGHKS and YYEKEE (reference sequence). V lost 0 bases, J lost 2 bases, and 9 bases lay in between. This CDR3 contains 15 residues. The CDR3, as DNA: TGTGCCAGCAGCTTGGCGCCGGACGCTGGAAACACCATATATTTT. Translating it yields CASSLAPDAGNTIYF.

The chain links TRBV7-9 to TRBJ1-6, with D possibly TRBD1 on 5 matching bases. Trimming left V 8 bases short and J 7 bases short, with 9 bases between. The CDR3 is 12 amino acids. Germline CDR1 is SEHNR and CDR2 is FQNEAQ (reference sequence). CDR3 loop: CASAWDNSPLHF. CDR3 in DNA: TGTGCCAGCGCCTGGGACAATTCACCCCTCCACTTT.

V usage is TRBV29-1 and J usage is TRBJ1-5, with D hard to call. Trimming cost V 3 bases and J 0 bases, with 6 bases left between them. CDR1 SQVTM and CDR2 ANQGSEA come from the germline V gene. The CDR3 sequence is 13 residues long. The CDR3 DNA sequence: TGCAGCGTTGATACCGGTAGCAATCAGCCCCAGCATTTT. This codes for CSVDTGSNQPQHF. The full variable domain, completed using reference TRBV29-1 and TRBJ1-5, is SAVISQKPSRDICQRGTSLTIQCQVDSQVTMMFWYRQQPGQSLTLIATANQGSEATYESGFVIDKFPISRPNLTFSTLTVSNMSPEDSSIYLCSVDTGSNQPQHFGDGTRLSIL.

The V call is TRBV14, the J call TRBJ1-2; D perhaps matches TRBD1 (5 bases). Trimming shortened V by 3 bases and J by 5 bases, and 10 bases separated the two germline ends. Germline CDR1 and CDR2: SGHDN and FVKESK. The CDR3 loop spans 13 amino acids. This CDR3 reads CASSHGAQYGYTF. The CDR3 nucleotides read TGTGCCAGCAGCCATGGGGCCCAGTATGGCTACACCTTC.

This clonotype came up a few times. The chain combines TRBV6-6 with TRBJ2-5, with D perhaps matching TRBD1 (7 bases). Germline CDR1 and CDR2: MNHNY and SVGAGI (reference sequence). Trimming pared 8 bases from V and 3 bases from J, leaving 10 bases between. The CDR3 length is 12 residues. Here the CDR3 DNA reads TGTGCCAGCGGAGGGGGCGAAGAGACCCAGTACTTC. The encoded protein is CASGGGEETQYF.

The table lists this clonotype with a few counts. This rearrangement joins TRBV7-9 to TRBJ2-7; D unresolved. V gave up 5 bases and J gave up 1 base, with 9 bases separating them. CDR1 is SEHNR, CDR2 FQNEAQ, per germline (reference sequence). The CDR3 loop spans 13 amino acids. The CDR3 is CASSPAFSYEQYF. CDR3 bases: TGTGCCAGCAGCCCGGCCTTTTCCTACGAGCAGTACTTC.

On this clonotype itself: This may come from a read error, since a much larger clone is one base off. The conserved phenylalanine or tryptophan normally closing the CDR3 is absent here, so this likely arose from a read error. The chain couples TRBV10-2 to TRBJ1-1; the match to TRBD1 covers 9 bases. Germline-derived CDR1 and CDR2 are WSHSY and SAAADI. The CDR3 totals 14 residues. The CDR3 sequence: CAALDRGTNTEAFL. CDR3 nucleotides: TGTGCCGCGTTGGACAGGGGTACGAACACTGAAGCTTTCCTT.

The rearrangement links TRBV9 to TRBJ2-6; a possible D gene is TRBD1 (5 bases). CDR3 length: 16 amino acids. Germline CDR1 is SGDLS and CDR2 is YYNGEE. Between the trimmed V and J ends, which lost 4 bases and 1 base, there was a span of 12 bases. Here the CDR3 DNA reads TGTGCCAGCAGCCCTCAACAGGTTTCTGGGGCCAACGTCCTGACTTTC. Protein product: CASSPQQVSGANVLTF.

The gene calls are TRBV10-2 and TRBJ1-6, with 8 bases matching TRBD1. J was trimmed by 11 bases and V by 4 bases; bases with no gene match: 7. The CDR3 length is 14 residues. From germline, CDR1 is WSHSY and CDR2 SAAADI. The DNA for the CDR3 is TGCGCCAGCAGTGCTGCAGGGGGCACGGCACCCCTCCACTTT. It translates to CASSAAGGTAPLHF.

Concerning this clonotype itself: Since a much larger clone is just one base distant, this may be a read error. This chain uses TRBV29-1 with TRBJ1-1, with a possible D match to TRBD1 (5 bases). The germline V and J ends were trimmed by 3 bases and 10 bases, with 21 bases remaining between them. Per the germline V gene, CDR1 is SQVTM and CDR2 is ANQGSEA. This CDR3 is 14 amino acids long. The CDR3 DNA reads as TGCAGCGTTGACCCTTGGGGGAGACACCCTGGAGCTTTCTTT. Translating it yields CSVDPWGRHPGAFF.

This clonotype was recorded at least ten times. The chain uses TRBV2 and TRBJ1-6; D is unclear. Germline V CDR1 and CDR2: SNHLY, FYNNEI. The V and J ends lost 3 bases and 0 bases respectively, with 3 bases between them. This CDR3 spans 14 amino acids. CDR3 nucleotides: TGTGCCAGCAGTGACGACTCCTATAATTCACCCCTCCACTTT. It yields the protein CASSDDSYNSPLHF.